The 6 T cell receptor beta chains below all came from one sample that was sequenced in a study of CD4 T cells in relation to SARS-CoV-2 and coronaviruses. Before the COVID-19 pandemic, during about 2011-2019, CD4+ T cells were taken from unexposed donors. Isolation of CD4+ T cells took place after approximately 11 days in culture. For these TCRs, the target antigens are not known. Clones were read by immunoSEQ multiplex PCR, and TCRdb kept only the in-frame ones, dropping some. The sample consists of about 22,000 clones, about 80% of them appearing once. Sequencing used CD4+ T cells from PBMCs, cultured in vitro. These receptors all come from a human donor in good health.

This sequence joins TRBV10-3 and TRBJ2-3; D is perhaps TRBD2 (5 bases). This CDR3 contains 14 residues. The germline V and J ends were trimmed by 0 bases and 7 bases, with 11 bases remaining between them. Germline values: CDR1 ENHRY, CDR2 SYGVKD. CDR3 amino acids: CAISESASPNTQYF. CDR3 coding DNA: TGTGCCATCAGTGAGTCGGCTAGCCCGAATACGCAGTATTTT.

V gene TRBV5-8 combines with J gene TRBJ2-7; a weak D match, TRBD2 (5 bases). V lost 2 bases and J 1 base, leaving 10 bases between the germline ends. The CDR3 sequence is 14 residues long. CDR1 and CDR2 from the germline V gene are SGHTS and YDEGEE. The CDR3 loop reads CASSFREGSYEQYF. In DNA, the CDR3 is TGTGCCAGCAGCTTTAGAGAGGGATCCTACGAGCAGTACTTC.

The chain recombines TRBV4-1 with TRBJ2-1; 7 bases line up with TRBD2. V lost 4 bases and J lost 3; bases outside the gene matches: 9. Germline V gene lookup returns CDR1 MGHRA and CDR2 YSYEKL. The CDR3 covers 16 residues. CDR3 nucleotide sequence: TGCGCCAGCAGCCTCGACCTAGCGGAGGACTACAATGAGCAGTTCTTC. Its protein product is CASSLDLAEDYNEQFF.

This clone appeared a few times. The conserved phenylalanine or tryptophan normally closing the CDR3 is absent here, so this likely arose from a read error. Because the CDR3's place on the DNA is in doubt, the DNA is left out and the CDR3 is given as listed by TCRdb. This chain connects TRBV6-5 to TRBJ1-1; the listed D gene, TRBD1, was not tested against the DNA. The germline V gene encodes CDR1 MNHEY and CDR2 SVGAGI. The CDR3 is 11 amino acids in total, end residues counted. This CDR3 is CATLTGTDNAY.

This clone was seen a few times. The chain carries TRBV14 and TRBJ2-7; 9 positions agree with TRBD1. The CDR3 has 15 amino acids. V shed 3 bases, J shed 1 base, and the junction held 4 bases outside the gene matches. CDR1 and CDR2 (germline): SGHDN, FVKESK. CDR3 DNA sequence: TGTGCCAGCAGCCATTGGACAGGGGATTCCTACGAGCAGTACTTC. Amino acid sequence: CASSHWTGDSYEQYF.

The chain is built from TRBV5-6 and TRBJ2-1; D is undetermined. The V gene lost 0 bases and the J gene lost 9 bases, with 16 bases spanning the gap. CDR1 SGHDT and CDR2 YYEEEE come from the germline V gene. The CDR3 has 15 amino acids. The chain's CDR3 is CASSLGGTPGSEQFF. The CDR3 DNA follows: TGTGCCAGCAGCTTGGGCGGCACCCCCGGCAGTGAGCAGTTCTTC.